The sequence of this TCR beta chain was determined in a study of CD8 T cells in ankylosing spondylitis. Germline CDR1 is SGHKS and CDR2 is YYEKEE (reference sequence). Between the trimmed V and J ends, which lost 2 bases and 8 bases, there was a span of 17 bases. The length of the CDR3 is 15 residues. This clonotype appeared many times. The antigen is not known. TCRdb ran MiXCR on the 5' RACE reads and lists one entry per CDR3 protein. The sample lists under 300,000 distinct CDR3 sequences; about 11% were seen once. General study points: Relatively scarce in peripheral blood, disease-linked clones were CD8+. Ankylosing spondylitis blood appeared to be characterized by a TCR beta motif of 8 or 9 highly homologous variants.

Sequenced material: blood, either unsorted or a sorted T cell fraction (not recorded which). The receptor was derived from a male donor with ankylosing spondylitis or in good health (not recorded which). The V call is TRBV5-5, the J call TRBJ2-1, with D maybe TRBD2 (5 bases). CDR3 in amino acids: CASSFTAAGVDEQFF. Written as DNA, the CDR3 is TGTGCCAGCAGCTTTACGGCGGCCGGGGTTGATGAGCAGTTCTTC.